This T cell receptor (beta chain) was sequenced for a study of PD-L1 blockade in urothelial cancer. Study information: Males with bladder-origin urothelial cancer made up about nine tenths of the roughly 29 patients.

CDR3 length: 15 amino acids. Looked up from germline, CDR1 is SEHNR and CDR2 is FQNEAQ (reference sequence). The V and J ends lost 5 bases and 5 bases, in that order; junction bases with no gene match: 8. Assay used: immunoSEQ multiplex PCR; TCRdb lists only in-frame clones, some missing. In the table there are around 53,000 clones, around 85% of which are singletons. Note on this clone: The sample contains more than one DNA sequence encoding this CDR3.

The time point: peripheral blood 6 weeks after treatment start. Between 1 and 8 samples per patient were obtained, pretreatment and on-treatment. This sequence was found in a man between 50 and 59 years old with urothelial cancer. V gene TRBV7-9 combines with J gene TRBJ1-1; 10 positions match TRBD1. The sample was PBMCs, taken around atezolizumab (anti-PD-L1) treatment. The CDR3: CASSPRDRGSTEAFF. The CDR3 coding sequence is TGTGCCAGCAGCCCTCGGGACAGGGGATCGACTGAAGCTTTCTTT.